The clone carrying this T cell receptor beta chain was seen a handful of times. Antigen unknown. This record belongs to a study of T-cell reconstitution after alpha-beta-depleted transplantation in children. General study findings and limits: At one year after transplant, newly produced T cells mostly accounted for T-cell counts and diversity.

TCRbeta library preparation incorporated unique molecular identifiers. From the PCR reads, TCRdb called clonotypes with MiXCR, one entry per CDR3 protein. The sample consists of 330,000 or so distinct CDR3 sequences, roughly 8.2% of them appearing once. The material was peripheral blood, obtained 360 days after TCRalphabeta/CD19-depleted stem cell transplant. This clonotype originated in a female patient between 2 and 10 years old who had a stem cell transplant for Fanconi anemia, so the T cells may come from the graft donor.

The CDR3 loop reads CASSPGHYYEQYF. CDR3 DNA: TGTGCCAGCAGCCCGGGACACTACTACGAGCAGTACTTC. The chain couples TRBV3-1 to TRBJ2-7, with D perhaps matching TRBD1 (6 bases). The CDR3 sequence is 13 residues long. Germline V gene data show CDR1 as LGHDT and CDR2 as YNNKEL (reference sequence). Trimming pared 4 bases from V and 3 bases from J, leaving 10 bases between.